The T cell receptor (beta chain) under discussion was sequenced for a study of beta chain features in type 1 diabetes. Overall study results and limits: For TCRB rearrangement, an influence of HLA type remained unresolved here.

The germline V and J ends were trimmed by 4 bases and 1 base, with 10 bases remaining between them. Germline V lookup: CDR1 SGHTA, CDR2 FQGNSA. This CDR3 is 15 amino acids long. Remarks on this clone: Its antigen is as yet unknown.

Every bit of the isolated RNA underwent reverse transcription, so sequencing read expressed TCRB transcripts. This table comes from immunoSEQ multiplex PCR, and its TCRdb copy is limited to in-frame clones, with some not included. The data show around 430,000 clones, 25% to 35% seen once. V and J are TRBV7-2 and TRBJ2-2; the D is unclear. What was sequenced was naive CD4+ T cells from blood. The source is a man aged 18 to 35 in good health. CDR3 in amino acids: CASSSRLMNTGELFF. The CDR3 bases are TGTGCCAGCAGCTCACGGTTAATGAACACCGGGGAGCTGTTTTTT.